These 24 T cell receptor beta chains originate from one sample sequenced in a study of blood T cell repertoires in COVID-19. TCRdb's copy holds only in-frame clones and misses some; the assay was immunoSEQ multiplex PCR. The repertoire consists of 150,000 to 200,000 clones, with 60% to 85% occurring once and the leading ten covering roughly 3.1%. The sequenced sample was peripheral blood. All receptors derive from a man between 70 and 80 years old with acute or convalescent COVID-19.

The chain combines TRBV5-1 with TRBJ1-1; D ambiguous. Germline CDR1 reads SGHRS; CDR2 reads YFSETQ. The CDR3 is made up of 14 amino acids. The V end lost 1 base, the J end lost 0 bases, and 7 bases lay between the germline ends. The CDR3 region is CASSLSGMNTEAFF. DNA for the CDR3: TGCGCCAGCAGCTTGTCCGGGATGAACACTGAAGCTTTCTTT. Full variable domain (rest looked up from reference TRBV5-1 and TRBJ1-1): KAGVTQTPRYLIKTRGQQVTLSCSPISGHRSVSWYQQTPGQGLQFLFEYFSETQRNKGNFPGRFSGRQFSNSRSEMNVSTLELGDSALYLCASSLSGMNTEAFFGQGTRLTVV.

The chain is built from TRBV20-1 and TRBJ2-7; 8 bases line up with TRBD1. This CDR3 contains 16 residues. Losses at the gene ends were 3 bases for V and 3 bases for J; bases not matched to a gene: 13. Germline V lookup: CDR1 DFQATT, CDR2 SNEGSKA (reference sequence). The CDR3, as DNA: TGCAGTGCTAGTGCCAGGGGGCGCAATCTCTTCTACGAGCAGTACTTC. Protein: CSASARGRNLFYEQYF.

V and J are TRBV27 and TRBJ1-1; D is ambiguous. Trimming removed 0 bases at V and 3 bases at J, with 11 bases between. CDR1 is MNHEY and CDR2 is SMNVEV in the germline V gene (reference sequence). The CDR3 is 15 amino acids. The CDR3 spells CASSLSLYSYTEAFF. For the CDR3, the DNA is TGTGCCAGCAGTTTATCCCTTTACAGTTACACTGAAGCTTTCTTT.

Many counts were recorded for this clone. The V gene is TRBV4-2, the J gene TRBJ2-7; 9 nucleotides match TRBD1. The germline gives CDR1 LGHNA, CDR2 YNFKEQ. V lost 0 bases, J lost 5 bases, and 8 bases stayed unmatched. CDR3 length: 16 residues. CDR3 loop: CASSQDPGTGTHEQYF. CDR3 nucleotide sequence: TGTGCCAGCAGCCAAGATCCAGGGACAGGGACCCACGAGCAGTACTTC.

The chain combines TRBV4-2 with TRBJ2-1, with D perhaps matching TRBD1 (5 bases). The CDR3 consists of 11 residues. The germline V and J ends were trimmed by 1 base and 10 bases, with 5 bases remaining between them. The germline V gene has CDR1 LGHNA and CDR2 YNFKEQ. CDR3 in amino acids: CASSQGTEQFF. CDR3 sequence (DNA): TGTGCCAGCAGCCAAGGGACAGAGCAGTTCTTC.

V is TRBV29-1 and J is TRBJ1-1, with 9 bases lining up with TRBD1. This CDR3 is built from 13 residues. Germline V CDR1 and CDR2: SQVTM, ANQGSEA. V shed 6 bases, J shed 5 bases, and the junction held 7 bases outside the gene matches. This chain's CDR3 is CSVCTGGSTEAFF. The CDR3 DNA is TGCAGCGTATGCACAGGGGGCAGTACTGAAGCTTTCTTT. The full variable domain, rest sourced from reference TRBV29-1 and TRBJ1-1, is SAVISQKPSRDICQRGTSLTIQCQVDSQVTMMFWYRQQPGQSLTLIATANQGSEATYESGFVIDKFPISRPNLTFSTLTVSNMSPEDSSIYLCSVCTGGSTEAFFGQGTRLTVV.

In this sample, this clone turned up once. The chain uses TRBV6-5 and TRBJ1-3; weak D call: TRBD1 (5 bases). CDR1 MNHEY and CDR2 SVGAGI come from the germline V gene. V was clipped by 7 bases and J by 4 bases, with 17 bases between them. CDR3 length: 15 amino acids. The CDR3, as DNA: TGTGCCAGCATCAAGACCGGGGGGTGGGGAAACACCATATATTTT. Its protein product is CASIKTGGWGNTIYF.

CDR3 DNA sequence: TGTGCCAGCAGCGGTACAGGGGGCTCCTACAATGAGCAGTTCTTC. Residues: CASSGTGGSYNEQFF. The chain employs TRBV3-1 (or the pseudogene TRBV3-2) and TRBJ2-1; TRBD1 matches 8 bases. Germline trimming cut 5 bases from V and 0 bases from J; bases unmatched to any gene: 3. Germline V gene sequence: CDR1 LGHDT, CDR2 YNNKEL (reference sequence). The CDR3 runs to 15 residues.

In its sample, this clone was seen once. J is TRBJ2-7 and V is TRBV7-8; tentative D call: TRBD1 (5 bases). The CDR3 totals 14 residues. In germline, CDR1 is SGHVS, CDR2 FQNEAQ. V lost 2 bases and J 4 bases, leaving 12 bases between the germline ends. The CDR3 DNA sequence: TGTGCCAGCAGCTTACCAGGGCTTGCTTACGAGCAGTACTTC. Its translation is CASSLPGLAYEQYF. The whole variable domain, filled in from reference TRBV7-8 and TRBJ2-7, reads GAGVSQSPRYKVAKRGQDVALRCDPISGHVSLFWYQQALGQGPEFLTYFQNEAQLDKSGLPSDRFFAERPEGSVSTLKIQRTQQEDSAVYLCASSLPGLAYEQYFGPGTRLTVT.

V and J are TRBV12-3 or TRBV12-4 and TRBJ1-1; D gene unclear. The CDR3 extends over 13 amino acids. The germline V and J ends were trimmed by 1 base and 2 bases, with 5 bases remaining between them. CDR3 amino acids: CASSLVPNTEAFF. Written as DNA, the CDR3 is TGTGCCAGCAGTTTAGTTCCTAACACTGAAGCTTTCTTT.

This chain uses TRBV4-2 with TRBJ1-2; D call uncertain. Germline loops: CDR1 LGHNA, CDR2 YNFKEQ. Between the trimmed V and J ends, which lost 0 bases and 5 bases, there was a span of 13 bases. CDR3 length equals 15 residues. This chain's CDR3 is CASSQDRREQYGYTF. DNA for the CDR3: TGTGCCAGCAGCCAAGATCGCCGGGAGCAGTATGGCTACACCTTC.

CDR3 region: CASSQEDQGHGYTF. In DNA form, the CDR3 reads TGTGCCAGCAGCCAAGAGGATCAGGGGCATGGCTACACCTTC. The genes are TRBV3-1 (or the pseudogene TRBV3-2) and TRBJ1-2; possible D gene TRBD1, 6 bases. The CDR3 is made up of 14 amino acids. Germline values: CDR1 LGHDT, CDR2 YNNKEL (reference sequence). Trimming cost V 0 bases and J 6 bases, with 11 bases left between them.

This sequence joins TRBV6-6 and TRBJ2-1; the match to TRBD2 covers 8 bases. Germline values: CDR1 MNHNY, CDR2 SVGAGI (reference sequence). The CDR3 has 17 residues. Trimming at V came to 5 bases and at J to 1 base, leaving 10 bases not matched to a gene. DNA of the CDR3: TGTGCCAGCAGTCCCCAGAGAGCGGGAGCTTCCTACAATGAGCAGTTCTTC. Its translation is CASSPQRAGASYNEQFF.

This CDR3 is CASSRRVRDTEAFF. Written as DNA, the CDR3 is TGCGCCAGCAGCCGCAGGGTACGAGACACTGAAGCTTTCTTT. J is TRBJ1-1 and V is TRBV4-3; tentative D call: TRBD1 (5 bases). The germline gives CDR1 LGHNA, CDR2 YSLEER. The CDR3 has 14 amino acids. The ends were cut back, 4 bases at V and 3 bases at J, with 12 bases in the middle.

This clone has a handful of counts. The V call is TRBV6-5, the J call TRBJ2-3; TRBD2 is a possible D gene (6 bases). The CDR3 covers 13 residues. Germline CDR1 is MNHEY and CDR2 is SVGAGI. Trimming shortened V by 4 bases and J by 6 bases, and 11 bases separated the two germline ends. CDR3 nucleotides: TGTGCCAGCAGTTCTCCGGGGAGGGATACGCAGTATTTT. Protein: CASSSPGRDTQYF.

The chain employs TRBV19 and TRBJ2-3; 7 bases agree with TRBD2. The CDR3 length is 15 residues. The J segment lost 2 bases and the V segment lost 3 bases, leaving 5 bases of the junction unmatched. The germline CDR1 and CDR2 sequences are LNHDA and SQIVND (reference sequence). The CDR3 DNA follows: TGTGCCAGTAGTATGGCTAGCGGCCCCACAGATACGCAGTATTTT. This gives the protein CASSMASGPTDTQYF.

The chain has TRBV5-1 and TRBJ1-5, with D possibly TRBD1 on 5 matching bases. V gave up 0 bases and J gave up 4 bases, with 8 bases separating them. The CDR3 is 14 amino acids. Germline V lookup: CDR1 SGHRS, CDR2 YFSETQ. The CDR3 is CASSLGSGNQPQHF. CDR3 nucleotide sequence: TGCGCCAGCAGCTTGGGGTCAGGGAATCAGCCCCAGCATTTT.

V is TRBV10-1 and J is TRBJ1-5; D not certain. This CDR3 contains 12 residues. CDR1 and CDR2 from the germline V gene are WNHNN and SYGVQD (reference sequence). Trimming pared 3 bases from V and 6 bases from J, leaving 6 bases between. The CDR3 loop is CASSDLGQPQHF. CDR3 DNA: TGCGCCAGCAGTGATCTAGGTCAGCCCCAGCATTTT.

The rearrangement links TRBV15 to TRBJ2-1, with TRBD2 matching 9 bases. From germline, CDR1 is LNHNV and CDR2 YYDKDF (reference sequence). CDR3 length equals 15 residues. V lost 5 bases and J lost 6; bases outside the gene matches: 8. CDR3 in DNA: TGTGCCACCAGCTCTCCGGGACTAGCTGTCAATGAGCAGTTCTTC. Encoded protein: CATSSPGLAVNEQFF.

This clone occurred a few times. The V call is TRBV28, the J call TRBJ1-2, with D perhaps matching TRBD1 (5 bases). The V gene's germline CDR1 is MDHEN and CDR2 SYDVKM. Trimming pared 5 bases from V and 5 bases from J, leaving 15 bases between. CDR3 length equals 14 residues. CDR3 loop: CASSESGLDYGYTF. The CDR3 DNA sequence: TGTGCCAGCAGTGAATCAGGGTTGGATTATGGCTACACCTTC.

The genes are TRBV6-1 and TRBJ1-5; a weak D match, TRBD1 (6 bases). V lost 4 bases, J lost 2 bases, and 18 bases lay in between. This CDR3 region has 17 residues. Germline V gene data show CDR1 as MNHNS and CDR2 as SASEGT. Here the CDR3 reads CASSARAGELGNQPQHF. CDR3 coding DNA: TGTGCCAGCAGTGCTAGGGCAGGGGAATTGGGCAATCAGCCCCAGCATTTT.

The table lists this clone with a few counts. V gene TRBV5-3 combines with J gene TRBJ2-7, with a tentative D call TRBD2 (6 bases). TRBV5-3 is placed among ORFs of uncertain function. The V end lost 5 bases, the J end lost 0 bases, and 15 bases lay between the germline ends. There are 15 residues in the CDR3. The CDR3 reads CARSCGTESSYEQYF. The DNA for the CDR3 is TGTGCCAGAAGTTGCGGGACCGAGAGCTCCTACGAGCAGTACTTC.

The genes are TRBV5-1 and TRBJ1-1; no definite D call. CDR1 is SGHRS, CDR2 YFSETQ, per germline. The V gene lost 6 bases and the J gene lost 5 bases, with 26 bases spanning the gap. The CDR3 spans 17 residues. The CDR3 reads CASTRGGSPFGSTEAFF. In DNA, the CDR3 is TGCGCCAGCACCCGAGGAGGGTCCCCCTTCGGTTCGACTGAAGCTTTCTTT.

The V gene is TRBV28, the J gene TRBJ2-7, with 8 bases identical to TRBD1. Trimming removed 5 bases from V and 5 bases from J; junction bases left unmatched: 17. The CDR3 length is 17 residues. Germline assignment: CDR1 MDHEN and CDR2 SYDVKM. DNA of the CDR3: TGTGCCAGCAGTCAGTCAGGGGTGTCAGGGGGCGAAAACGAGCAGTACTTC. Its translation: CASSQSGVSGGENEQYF.